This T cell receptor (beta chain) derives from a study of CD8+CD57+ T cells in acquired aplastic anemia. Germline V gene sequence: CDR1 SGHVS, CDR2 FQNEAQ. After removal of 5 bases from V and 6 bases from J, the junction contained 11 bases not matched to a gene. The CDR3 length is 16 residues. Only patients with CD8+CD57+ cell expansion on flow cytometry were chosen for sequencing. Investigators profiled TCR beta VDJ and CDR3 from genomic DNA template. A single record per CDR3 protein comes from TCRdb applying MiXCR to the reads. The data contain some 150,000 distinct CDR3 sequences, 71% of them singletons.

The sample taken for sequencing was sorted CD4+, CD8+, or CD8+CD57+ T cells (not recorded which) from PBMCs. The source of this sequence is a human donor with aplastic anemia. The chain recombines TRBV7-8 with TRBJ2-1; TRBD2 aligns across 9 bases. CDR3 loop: CASSLRIAGDRNEQFF. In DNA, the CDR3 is TGTGCCAGCAGCCTTCGGATAGCGGGAGACCGCAATGAGCAGTTCTTC.